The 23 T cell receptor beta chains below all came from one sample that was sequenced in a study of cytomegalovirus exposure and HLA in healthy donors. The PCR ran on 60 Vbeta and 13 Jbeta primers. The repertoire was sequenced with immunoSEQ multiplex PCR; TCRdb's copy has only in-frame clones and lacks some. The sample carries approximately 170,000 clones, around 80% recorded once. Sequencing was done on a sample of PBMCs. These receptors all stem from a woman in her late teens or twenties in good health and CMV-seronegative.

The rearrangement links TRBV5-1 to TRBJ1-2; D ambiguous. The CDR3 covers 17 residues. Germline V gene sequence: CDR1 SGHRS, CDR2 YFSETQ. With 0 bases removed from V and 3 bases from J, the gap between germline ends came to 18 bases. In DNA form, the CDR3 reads TGCGCCAGCAGCTTGGTTAGCACGCCTACACTTTACTATGGCTACACCTTC. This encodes CASSLVSTPTLYYGYTF.

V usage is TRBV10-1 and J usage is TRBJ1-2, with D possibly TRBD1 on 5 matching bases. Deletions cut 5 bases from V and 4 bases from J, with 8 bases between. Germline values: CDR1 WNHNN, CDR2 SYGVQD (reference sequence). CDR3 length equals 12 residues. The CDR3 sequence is CASSNRSYGYTF. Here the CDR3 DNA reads TGCGCCAGCAGTAACAGGAGCTATGGCTACACCTTC.

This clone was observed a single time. The chain's CDR3 is CASSFDSHYGYTF. The DNA of the CDR3 is TGTGCCAGCAGCTTTGACAGCCACTATGGCTACACCTTC. The chain carries TRBV5-4 and TRBJ1-2; D is possibly TRBD1 (5 bases). The CDR3 has 13 amino acids. The germline CDR1 and CDR2 sequences are SGHNT and YYREEE (reference sequence). V shed 2 bases and J shed 3 bases, with 8 bases lying between them.

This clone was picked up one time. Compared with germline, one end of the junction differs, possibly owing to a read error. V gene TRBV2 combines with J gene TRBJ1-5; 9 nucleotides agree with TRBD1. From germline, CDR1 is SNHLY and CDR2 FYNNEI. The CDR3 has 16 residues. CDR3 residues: CASTGQGPAAGQPRHF. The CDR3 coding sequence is TGTGCCAGCACGGGACAGGGACCAGCGGCGGGCCAGCCCCGGCATTTT.

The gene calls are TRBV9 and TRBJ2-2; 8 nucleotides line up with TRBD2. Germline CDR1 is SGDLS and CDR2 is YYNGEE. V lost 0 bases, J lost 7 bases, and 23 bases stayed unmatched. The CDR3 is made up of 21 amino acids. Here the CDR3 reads CASSVGSRGSAWREVHGELFF. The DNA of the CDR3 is TGTGCCAGCAGCGTAGGTTCCCGGGGATCGGCATGGCGGGAGGTACACGGGGAGCTGTTTTTT.

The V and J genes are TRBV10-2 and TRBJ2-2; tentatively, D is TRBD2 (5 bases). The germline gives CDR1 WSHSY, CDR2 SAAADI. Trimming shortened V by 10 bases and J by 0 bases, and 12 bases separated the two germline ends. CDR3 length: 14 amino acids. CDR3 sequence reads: CATDGGANTGELFF. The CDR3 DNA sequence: TGCGCCACCGACGGAGGAGCGAACACCGGGGAGCTGTTTTTT.

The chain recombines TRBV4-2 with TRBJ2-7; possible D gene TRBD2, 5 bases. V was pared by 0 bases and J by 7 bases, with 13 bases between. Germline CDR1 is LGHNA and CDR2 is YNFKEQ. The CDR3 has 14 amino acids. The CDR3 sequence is CASSQDVGTGEQYF. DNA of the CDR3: TGTGCCAGCAGCCAAGACGTTGGTACGGGAGAGCAGTACTTC.

For the CDR3, the DNA is TGTGCCAGCAGTTTTGGCTCGGGGGTCCCCCAAGGCGAGCAGTACTTC. Protein: CASSFGSGVPQGEQYF. This chain links TRBV6-5 with TRBJ2-7; the D gene is possibly TRBD2 (6 bases). V dropped 4 bases and J dropped 6 bases, with 22 bases sitting between them. Germline CDR1 reads MNHEY; CDR2 reads SVGAGI. The CDR3 runs 16 residues.

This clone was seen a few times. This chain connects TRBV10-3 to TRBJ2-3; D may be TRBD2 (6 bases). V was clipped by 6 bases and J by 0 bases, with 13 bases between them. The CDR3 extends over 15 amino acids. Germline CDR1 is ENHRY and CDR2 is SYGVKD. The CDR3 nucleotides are TGTGCCATCAGCCGATATAGCGGAAGCACAGATACGCAGTATTTT. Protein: CAISRYSGSTDTQYF.

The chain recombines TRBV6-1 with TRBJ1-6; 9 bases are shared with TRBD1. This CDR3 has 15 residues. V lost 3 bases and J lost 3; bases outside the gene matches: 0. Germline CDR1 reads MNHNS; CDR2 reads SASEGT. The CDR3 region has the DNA TGTGCCAGCAGTGAGGACAGGGGCTATAATTCACCCCTCCACTTT. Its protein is CASSEDRGYNSPLHF.

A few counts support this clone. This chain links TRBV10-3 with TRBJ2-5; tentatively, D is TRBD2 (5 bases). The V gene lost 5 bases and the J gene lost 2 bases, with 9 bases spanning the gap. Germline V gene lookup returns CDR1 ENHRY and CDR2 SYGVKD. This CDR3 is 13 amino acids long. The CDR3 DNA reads TGTGCCATCAGTTCGGACTTACAAGAGACCCAGTACTTC. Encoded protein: CAISSDLQETQYF.

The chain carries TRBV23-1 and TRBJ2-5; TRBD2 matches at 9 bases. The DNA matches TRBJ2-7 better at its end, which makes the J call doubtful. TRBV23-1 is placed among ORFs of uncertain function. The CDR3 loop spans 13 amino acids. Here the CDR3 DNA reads TGCGCCAGCTATCAGCGGGAGGACCACGAGCAGTACTTC. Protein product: CASYQREDHEQYF.

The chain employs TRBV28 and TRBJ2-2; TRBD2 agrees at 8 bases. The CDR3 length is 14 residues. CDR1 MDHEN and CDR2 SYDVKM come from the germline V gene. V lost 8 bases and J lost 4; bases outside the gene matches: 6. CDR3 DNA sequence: TGTGCCAGCTTTAGCGGGACCGGCACCGGGGAGCTGTTTTTT. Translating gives CASFSGTGTGELFF.

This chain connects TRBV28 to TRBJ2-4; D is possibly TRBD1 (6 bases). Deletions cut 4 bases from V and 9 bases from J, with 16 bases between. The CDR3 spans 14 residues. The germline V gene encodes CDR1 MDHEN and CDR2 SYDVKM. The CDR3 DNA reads TGTGCCAGCAGTTCCCACAGGGCGGTGAGCATTCAGTACTTC. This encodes CASSSHRAVSIQYF. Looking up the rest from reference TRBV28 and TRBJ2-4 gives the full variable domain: DVKVTQSSRYLVKRTGEKVFLECVQDMDHENMFWYRQDPGLGLRLIYFSYDVKMKEKGDIPEGYSVSREKKERFSLILESASTNQTSMYLCASSSHRAVSIQYFGAGTRLSVL.

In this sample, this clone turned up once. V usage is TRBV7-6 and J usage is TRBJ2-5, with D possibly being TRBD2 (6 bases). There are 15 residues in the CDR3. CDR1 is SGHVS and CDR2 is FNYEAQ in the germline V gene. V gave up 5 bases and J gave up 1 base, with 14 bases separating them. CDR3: CASSLSGLTQETQYF. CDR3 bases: TGTGCCAGCAGCCTAAGTGGACTAACCCAAGAGACCCAGTACTTC. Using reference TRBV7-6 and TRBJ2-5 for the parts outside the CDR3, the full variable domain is GAGVSQSPRYKVTKRGQDVALRCDPISGHVSLYWYRQALGQGPEFLTYFNYEAQQDKSGLPNDRFSAERPEGSISTLTIQRTEQRDSAMYRCASSLSGLTQETQYFGPGTRLLVL.

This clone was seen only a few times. In DNA, the CDR3 is TGTGCCAGCAGCGGCGGATATTTGAACACTGAAGCTTTCTTT. Translation: CASSGGYLNTEAFF. The V call is TRBV5-5, the J call TRBJ1-1; D gene uncertain. V was clipped by 4 bases and J by 0 bases, with 10 bases between them. Germline V CDR1 and CDR2: SGHKS, YYEKEE (reference sequence). This CDR3 is built from 14 residues.

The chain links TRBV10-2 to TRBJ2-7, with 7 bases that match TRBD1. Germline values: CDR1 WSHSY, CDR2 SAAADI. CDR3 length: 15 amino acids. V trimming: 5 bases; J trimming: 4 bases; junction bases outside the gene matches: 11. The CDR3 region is CASSLSPDRIYEQYF. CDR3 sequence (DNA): TGCGCCAGCAGTTTAAGTCCGGACAGGATATACGAGCAGTACTTC.

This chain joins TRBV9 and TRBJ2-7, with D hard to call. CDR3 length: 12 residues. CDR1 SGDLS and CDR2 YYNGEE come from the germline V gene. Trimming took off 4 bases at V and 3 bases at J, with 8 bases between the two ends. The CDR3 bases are TGTGCCAGCAGCACCACGGGCTACGAGCAGTACTTC. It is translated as CASSTTGYEQYF.

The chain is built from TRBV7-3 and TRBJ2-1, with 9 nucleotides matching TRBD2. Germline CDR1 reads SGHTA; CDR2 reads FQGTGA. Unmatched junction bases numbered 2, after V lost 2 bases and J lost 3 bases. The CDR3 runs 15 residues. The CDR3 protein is CASSLAGGHYNEQFF. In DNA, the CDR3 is TGTGCCAGCAGCTTAGCGGGAGGGCACTACAATGAGCAGTTCTTC.

The CDR3 protein is CASQGAGTQYF. As DNA, the CDR3 is TGTGCCAGCCAGGGGGCTGGGACCCAGTACTTC. The chain carries TRBV6-1 and TRBJ2-5, with 8 bases fitting TRBD1. In germline, CDR1 is MNHNS, CDR2 SASEGT. J lost 7 bases, V lost 8 bases, and 3 bases had no gene match. The CDR3 extends over 11 amino acids.

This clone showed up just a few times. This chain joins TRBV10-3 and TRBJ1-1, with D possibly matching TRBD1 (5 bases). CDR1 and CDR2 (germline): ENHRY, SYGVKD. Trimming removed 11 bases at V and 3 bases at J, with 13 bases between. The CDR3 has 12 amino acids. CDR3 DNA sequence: TGTGCCGTGGGCCCGGGGGACACTGAAGCTTTCTTT. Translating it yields CAVGPGDTEAFF.

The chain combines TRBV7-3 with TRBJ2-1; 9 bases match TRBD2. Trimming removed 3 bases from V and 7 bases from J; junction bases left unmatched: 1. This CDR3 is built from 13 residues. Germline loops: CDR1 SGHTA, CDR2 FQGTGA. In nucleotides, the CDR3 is TGTGCCAGCAGCTTCGGACTAGCGAATGAGCAGTTCTTC. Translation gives CASSFGLANEQFF.

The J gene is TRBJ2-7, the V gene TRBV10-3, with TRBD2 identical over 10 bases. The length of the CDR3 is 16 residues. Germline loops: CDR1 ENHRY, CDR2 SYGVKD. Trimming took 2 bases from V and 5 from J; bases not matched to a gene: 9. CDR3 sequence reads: CAISEGWSGRAHEQYF. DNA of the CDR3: TGTGCCATCAGTGAGGGTTGGAGCGGGAGGGCCCACGAGCAGTACTTC.